This T cell receptor (beta chain) was observed in a study of blood T cell repertoires in COVID-19. Per the original data handling: Reference gene primers were amplified, and this amplification served to estimate nucleated cell counts. Sequenced by immunoSEQ multiplex PCR; TCRdb stores in-frame clones only, minus some. V and J calls and clone size are copied from that table; D and trimming were computed from the DNA. The top ten clones hold approximately 17% of a sample with 350,000 or so clones, around 90% of them seen once. The cohort comprised adults aged 18 to 89 years residing in some 24 US areas. Categorization into cohorts depended on clinical history that participants reported. The study counted Cohort 3 donors as recovered given two negative PCRs, clearance, or symptom resolution. Germline trimming cut 6 bases from V and 0 bases from J; bases unmatched to any gene: 1. Germline lookup yields CDR1 MNHEY and CDR2 SVGAGI. CDR3 size: 15 residues.

The source material was PBMCs or T cells enriched from blood (not recorded which). The J gene is TRBJ2-1, the V gene TRBV6-5; 11 nucleotides line up with TRBD2. The sequence was collected from a woman aged 25-40 years who had recovered from COVID-19. In DNA form, the CDR3 reads TGTGCCAGCAGAGGGACTAGCGGCTCCTACAATGAGCAGTTCTTC. Its translation: CASRGTSGSYNEQFF.